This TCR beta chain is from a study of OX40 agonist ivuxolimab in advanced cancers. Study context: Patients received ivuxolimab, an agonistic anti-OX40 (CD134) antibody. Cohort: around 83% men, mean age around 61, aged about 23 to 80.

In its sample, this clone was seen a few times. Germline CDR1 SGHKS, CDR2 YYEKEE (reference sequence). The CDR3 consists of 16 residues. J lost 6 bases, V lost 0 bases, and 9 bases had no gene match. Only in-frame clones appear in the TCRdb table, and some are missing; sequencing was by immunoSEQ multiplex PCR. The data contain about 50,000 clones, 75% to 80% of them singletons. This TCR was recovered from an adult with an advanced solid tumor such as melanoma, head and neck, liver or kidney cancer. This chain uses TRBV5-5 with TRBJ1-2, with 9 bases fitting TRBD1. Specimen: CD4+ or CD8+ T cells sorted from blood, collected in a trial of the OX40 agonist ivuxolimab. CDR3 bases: TGTGCCAGCAGCTTGGGTGCGGGACAGGGTGTTGATGGCTACACCTTC. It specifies CASSLGAGQGVDGYTF.